This T cell receptor (beta chain) was profiled in a study of response to subunit inactivated influenza vaccine. Overall study findings and caveats: A suggestion made by the authors is that each seasonal influenza vaccination recruits few new T cells.

Regarding this clonotype: Its antigen is as yet unknown.

V lost 2 bases and J 8 bases, leaving 13 bases between the germline ends. This CDR3 is built from 14 residues. CDR1 MNHEY and CDR2 SMNVEV come from the germline V gene (reference sequence). TCRdb re-called the RT-PCR reads with MiXCR, one entry per CDR3 protein. The sample consists of hundreds of thousands of distinct CDR3 sequences, 10% to 12% of them appearing once. This sample also appeared in a second study, on T cells expressing NK-cell markers. That source adds: In generating TCR beta cDNA, 5'RACE template switching with UMIs was used. Sorted CD3+CD56+NKG2C+, CD3+CD56+NKG2C- and CD3+CD56-NKG2C+ T-cell subsets were beta-chain profiled. Sequencing covered eight donors, seven HCMV-seropositive and one seronegative. Roughly six of the donors carried dominant NKG2C+ clonotypes that took up roughly 1.0-8% of their CD8+ T cells.

The specimen comprised PBMCs from blood, sampled on the day of vaccination. The chain joins TRBV27 to TRBJ2-1, with D uncertain. The TCR originated in a man aged 45 to 65 who received an inactivated influenza vaccine. The CDR3 coding sequence is TGTGCCAGCAGTTTAGGCCCAGTTCCAGATGAGCAGTTCTTC. This translates into CASSLGPVPDEQFF.